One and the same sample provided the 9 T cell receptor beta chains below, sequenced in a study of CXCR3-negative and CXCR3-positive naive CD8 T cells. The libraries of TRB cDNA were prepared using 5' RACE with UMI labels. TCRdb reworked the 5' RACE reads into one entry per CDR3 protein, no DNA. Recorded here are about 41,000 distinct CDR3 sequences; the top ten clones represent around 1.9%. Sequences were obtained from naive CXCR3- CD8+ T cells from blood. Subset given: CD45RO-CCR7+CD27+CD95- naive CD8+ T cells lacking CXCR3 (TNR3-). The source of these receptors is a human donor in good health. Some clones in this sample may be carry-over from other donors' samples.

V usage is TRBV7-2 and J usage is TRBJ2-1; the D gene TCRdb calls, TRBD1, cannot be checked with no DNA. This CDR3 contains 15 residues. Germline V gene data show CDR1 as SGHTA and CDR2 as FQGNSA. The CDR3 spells CASSLSGPGVNEQFF.

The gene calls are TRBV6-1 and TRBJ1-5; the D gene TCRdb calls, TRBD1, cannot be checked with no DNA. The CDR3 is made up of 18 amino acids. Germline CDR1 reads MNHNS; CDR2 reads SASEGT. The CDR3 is CASSEVIGGAISNQPQHF.

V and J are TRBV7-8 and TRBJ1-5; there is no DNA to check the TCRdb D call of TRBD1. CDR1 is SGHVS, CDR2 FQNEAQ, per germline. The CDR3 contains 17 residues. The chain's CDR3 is CASSLAGTGTIHQPQHF.

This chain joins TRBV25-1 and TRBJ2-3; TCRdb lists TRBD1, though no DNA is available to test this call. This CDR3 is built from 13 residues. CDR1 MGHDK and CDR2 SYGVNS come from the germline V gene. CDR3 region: CASSEVGGLFQYF.

CDR3 protein: CASSWGWGAVGDEQFF. The V gene is TRBV6-5, the J gene TRBJ2-1; without DNA, the TCRdb call of TRBD1 cannot be checked. The CDR3 runs to 16 residues. Germline CDR1 and CDR2: MNHEY and SVGAGI.

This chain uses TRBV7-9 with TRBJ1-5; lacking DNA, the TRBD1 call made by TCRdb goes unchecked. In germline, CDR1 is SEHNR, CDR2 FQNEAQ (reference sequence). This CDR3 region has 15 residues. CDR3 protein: CASSSGVGARQPQHF.

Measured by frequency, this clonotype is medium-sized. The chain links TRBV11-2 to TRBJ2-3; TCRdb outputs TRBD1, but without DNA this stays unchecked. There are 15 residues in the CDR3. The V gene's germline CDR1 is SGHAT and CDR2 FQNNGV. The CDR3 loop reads CASSSRTGVEDTQYF.

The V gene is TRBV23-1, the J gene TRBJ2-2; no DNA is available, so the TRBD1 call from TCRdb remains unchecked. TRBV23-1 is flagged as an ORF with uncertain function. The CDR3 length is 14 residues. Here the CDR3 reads CASSRGGSTGELFF.

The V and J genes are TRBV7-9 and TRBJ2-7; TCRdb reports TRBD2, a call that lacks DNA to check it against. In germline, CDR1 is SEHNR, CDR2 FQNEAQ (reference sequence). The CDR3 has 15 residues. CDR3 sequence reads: CASSETTTEPYEQYF.